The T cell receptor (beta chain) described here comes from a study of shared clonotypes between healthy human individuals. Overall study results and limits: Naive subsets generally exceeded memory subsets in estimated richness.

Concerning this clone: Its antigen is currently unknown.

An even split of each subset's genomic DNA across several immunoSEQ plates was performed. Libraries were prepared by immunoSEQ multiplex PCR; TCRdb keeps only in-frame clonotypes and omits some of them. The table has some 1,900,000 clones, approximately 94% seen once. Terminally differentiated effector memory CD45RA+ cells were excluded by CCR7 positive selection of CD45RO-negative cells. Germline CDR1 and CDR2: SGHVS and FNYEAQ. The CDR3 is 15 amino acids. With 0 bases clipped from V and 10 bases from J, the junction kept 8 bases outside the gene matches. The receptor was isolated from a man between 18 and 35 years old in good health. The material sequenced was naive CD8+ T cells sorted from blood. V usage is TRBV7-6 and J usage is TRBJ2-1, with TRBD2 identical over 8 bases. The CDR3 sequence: CASSLASLAGVEQFF. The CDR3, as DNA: TGTGCCAGCAGCTTAGCGAGCCTAGCGGGCGTGGAGCAGTTCTTC.